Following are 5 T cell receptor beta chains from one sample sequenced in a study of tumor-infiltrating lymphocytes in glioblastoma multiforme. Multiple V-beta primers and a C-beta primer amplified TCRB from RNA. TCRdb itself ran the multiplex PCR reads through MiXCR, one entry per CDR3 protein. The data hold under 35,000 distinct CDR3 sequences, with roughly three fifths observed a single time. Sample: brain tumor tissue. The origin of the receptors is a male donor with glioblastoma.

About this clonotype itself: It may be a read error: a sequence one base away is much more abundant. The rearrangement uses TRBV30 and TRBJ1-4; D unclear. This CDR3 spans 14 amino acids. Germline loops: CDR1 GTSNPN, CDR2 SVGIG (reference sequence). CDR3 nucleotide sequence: TGTGCCTGGAGTGTACCTGACGGATATGAAAAAATGTTTTTT. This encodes CAWSVPDGYEKMFF.

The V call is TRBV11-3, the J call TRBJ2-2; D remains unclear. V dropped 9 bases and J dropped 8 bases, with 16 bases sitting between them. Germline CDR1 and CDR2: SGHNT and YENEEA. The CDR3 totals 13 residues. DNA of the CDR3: TGTGCCAGTAGCCAGCCCGAGCCTGGGGAGCTGTTTTTT. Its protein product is CASSQPEPGELFF.

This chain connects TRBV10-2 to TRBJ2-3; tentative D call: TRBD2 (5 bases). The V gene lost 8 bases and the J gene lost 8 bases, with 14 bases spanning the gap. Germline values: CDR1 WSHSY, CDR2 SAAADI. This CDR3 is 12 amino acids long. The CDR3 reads CASGLQAATQYF. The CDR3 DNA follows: TGCGCCAGCGGATTACAAGCGGCTACGCAGTATTTT.

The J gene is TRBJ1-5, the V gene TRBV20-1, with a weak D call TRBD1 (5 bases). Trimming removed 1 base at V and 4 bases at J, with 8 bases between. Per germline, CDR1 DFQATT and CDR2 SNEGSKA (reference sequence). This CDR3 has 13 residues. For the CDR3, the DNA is TGCAGTGCTAGAGGGGACGGAAATCAGCCCCAGCATTTT. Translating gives CSARGDGNQPQHF.

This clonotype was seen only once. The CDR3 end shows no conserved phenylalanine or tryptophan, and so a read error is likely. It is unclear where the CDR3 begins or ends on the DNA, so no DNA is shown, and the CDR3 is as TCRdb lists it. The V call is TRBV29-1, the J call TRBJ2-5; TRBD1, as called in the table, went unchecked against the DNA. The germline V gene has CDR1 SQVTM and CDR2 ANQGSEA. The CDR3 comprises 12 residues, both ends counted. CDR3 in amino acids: CSVDRGRETQYL.